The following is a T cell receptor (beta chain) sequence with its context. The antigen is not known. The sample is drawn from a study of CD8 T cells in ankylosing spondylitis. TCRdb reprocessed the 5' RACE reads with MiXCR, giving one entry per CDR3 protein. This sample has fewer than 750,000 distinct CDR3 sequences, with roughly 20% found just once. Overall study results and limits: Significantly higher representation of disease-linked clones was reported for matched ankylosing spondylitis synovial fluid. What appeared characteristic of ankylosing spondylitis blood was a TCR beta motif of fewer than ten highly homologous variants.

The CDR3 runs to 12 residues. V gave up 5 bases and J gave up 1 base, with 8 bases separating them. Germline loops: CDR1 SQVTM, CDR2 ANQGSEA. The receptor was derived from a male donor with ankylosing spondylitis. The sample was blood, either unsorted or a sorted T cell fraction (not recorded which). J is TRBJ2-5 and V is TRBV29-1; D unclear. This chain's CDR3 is CSVLTSQETQYF. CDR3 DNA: TGCAGCGTTCTGACATCCCAAGAGACCCAGTACTTC.